Listed here are 7 T cell receptor beta chains from one sample, sequenced in a study of cytomegalovirus exposure and HLA in healthy donors. Use of 60 Vbeta and 13 Jbeta primers characterized the PCR. The repertoire was sequenced with immunoSEQ multiplex PCR; TCRdb's copy has only in-frame clones and lacks some. The table records some 170,000 clones, roughly four fifths of them present only once. The sample consisted of PBMCs. The receptors shown here come from a girl aged 2 to 10 in good health and CMV-seropositive.

The chain has TRBV5-4 and TRBJ2-7, with 8 bases fitting TRBD2. CDR3 length equals 16 residues. Germline loops: CDR1 SGHNT, CDR2 YYREEE (reference sequence). Trimming took 0 bases from V and 6 from J; bases not matched to a gene: 11. CDR3 amino acids: CASSLAVAGSRVEQYF. The DNA of the CDR3 is TGTGCCAGCAGCTTGGCCGTAGCGGGAAGCAGGGTCGAGCAGTACTTC. Full variable domain (remainder filled in from reference TRBV5-4 and TRBJ2-7): ETGVTQSPTHLIKTRGQQVTLRCSSQSGHNTVSWYQQALGQGPQFIFQYYREEENGRGNFPPRFSGLQFPNYSSELNVNALELDDSALYLCASSLAVAGSRVEQYFGPGTRLTVT.

The V and J genes are TRBV28 and TRBJ1-1, with D maybe TRBD1 (6 bases). Trimming stripped 6 bases from V and 1 base from J, with 12 bases between. This CDR3 has 14 amino acids. The V gene's germline CDR1 is MDHEN and CDR2 SYDVKM. CDR3 sequence reads: CASRRGHQNTEAFF. For the CDR3, the DNA is TGTGCCAGCAGACGGGGACACCAGAACACTGAAGCTTTCTTT.

This clone was seen more than once but under ten times. This chain uses TRBV4-2 with TRBJ2-5; TRBD1 might be the D (6 bases). The V gene lost 0 bases and the J gene lost 5 bases, with 13 bases spanning the gap. The germline V gene has CDR1 LGHNA and CDR2 YNFKEQ. This CDR3 has 15 amino acids. The CDR3 DNA reads TGTGCCAGCAGCCAAGAAGATAAGAGGGGGGAGACCCAGTACTTC. It yields the protein CASSQEDKRGETQYF.

This chain uses TRBV27 with TRBJ2-7, with 7 bases that match TRBD2. V trimming: 8 bases; J trimming: 4 bases; junction bases outside the gene matches: 14. CDR1 and CDR2 from the germline V gene are MNHEY and SMNVEV (reference sequence). This CDR3 has 15 amino acids. The CDR3 reads CASSPLSGIRYEQYF. As DNA, the CDR3 is TGTGCCAGCTCCCCTTTGAGCGGGATACGATACGAGCAGTACTTC.

This clone has a single count. The chain has TRBV5-1 and TRBJ2-7, with 8 positions matching TRBD1. V lost 7 bases and J lost 0; bases outside the gene matches: 6. Germline values: CDR1 SGHRS, CDR2 YFSETQ. This CDR3 region has 14 residues. The CDR3 DNA reads TGCGCCAGCCGACGGGGACAGGCCTCCTACGAGCAGTACTTC. This sequence encodes CASRRGQASYEQYF.

This clone has just a few counts. The CDR3 region is CASSWTGSNTEAFF. CDR3 in DNA: TGTGCCAGCTCCTGGACAGGGAGTAACACTGAAGCTTTCTTT. This chain joins TRBV28 and TRBJ1-1; 8 bases agree with TRBD1. This CDR3 comprises 14 residues. V lost 8 bases to trimming and J lost 2 bases; unmatched junction nucleotides: 7. Germline lookup yields CDR1 MDHEN and CDR2 SYDVKM.

The gene calls are TRBV5-1 and TRBJ2-1; D unresolved. The CDR3 is 12 amino acids. V gave up 0 bases and J gave up 10 bases, with 8 bases separating them. Germline V lookup: CDR1 SGHRS, CDR2 YFSETQ. The CDR3 region is CASSLADREQFF. Here the CDR3 DNA reads TGCGCCAGCAGCTTGGCCGATCGGGAGCAGTTCTTC.